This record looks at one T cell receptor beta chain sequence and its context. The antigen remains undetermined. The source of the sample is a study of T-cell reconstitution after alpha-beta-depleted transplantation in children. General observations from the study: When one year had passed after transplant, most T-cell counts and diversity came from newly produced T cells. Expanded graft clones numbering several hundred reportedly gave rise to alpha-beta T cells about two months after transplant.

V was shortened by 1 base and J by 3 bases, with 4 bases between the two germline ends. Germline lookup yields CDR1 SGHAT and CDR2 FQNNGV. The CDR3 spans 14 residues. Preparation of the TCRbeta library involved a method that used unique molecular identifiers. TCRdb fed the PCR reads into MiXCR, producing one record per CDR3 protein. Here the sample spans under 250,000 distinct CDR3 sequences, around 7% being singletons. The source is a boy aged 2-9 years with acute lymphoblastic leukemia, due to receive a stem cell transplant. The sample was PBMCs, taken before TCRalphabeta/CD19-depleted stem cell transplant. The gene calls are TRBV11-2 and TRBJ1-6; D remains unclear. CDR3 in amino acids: CASSLGVYNSPLHF. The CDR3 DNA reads TGTGCCAGCAGCTTAGGGGTCTATAATTCACCCCTCCACTTT.